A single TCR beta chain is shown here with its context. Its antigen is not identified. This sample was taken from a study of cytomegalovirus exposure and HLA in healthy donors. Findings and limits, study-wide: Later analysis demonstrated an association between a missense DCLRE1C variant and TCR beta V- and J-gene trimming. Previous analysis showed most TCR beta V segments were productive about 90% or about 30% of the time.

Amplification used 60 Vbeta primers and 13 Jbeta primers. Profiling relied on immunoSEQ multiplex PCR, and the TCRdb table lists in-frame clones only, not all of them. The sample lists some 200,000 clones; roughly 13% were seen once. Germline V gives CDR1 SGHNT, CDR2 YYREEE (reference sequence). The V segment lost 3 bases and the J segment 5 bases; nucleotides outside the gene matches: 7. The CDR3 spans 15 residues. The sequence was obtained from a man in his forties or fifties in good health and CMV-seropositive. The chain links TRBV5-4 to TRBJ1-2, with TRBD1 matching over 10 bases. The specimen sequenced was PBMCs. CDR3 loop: CASSSDRGLRYGYTF. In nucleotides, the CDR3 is TGTGCCAGCAGCTCCGACAGGGGGCTAAGGTATGGCTACACCTTC.